This TCR beta chain derives from a study of cytomegalovirus exposure and HLA in healthy donors. In this sample, this clone turned up a few times. The CDR3 is 15 residues long. Germline CDR1 and CDR2: KGHSH and LQKENI. V lost 5 bases and J lost 1; bases outside the gene matches: 8. The PCR contained 60 Vbeta and 13 Jbeta primers. The protocol was immunoSEQ multiplex PCR, while the TCRdb copy is restricted to in-frame clones and leaves out a portion. Here the sample spans 150,000 to 170,000 clones, about 76% being singletons. This sequence originates from a man aged 25-45 years in good health and CMV-seropositive. V and J are TRBV18 and TRBJ2-7; 7 nucleotides align to TRBD1. Sequences were obtained from PBMCs. The CDR3 sequence: CASSVLGQPSYEQYF. As DNA, the CDR3 is TGTGCCAGCTCAGTCCTGGGACAGCCATCCTACGAGCAGTACTTC.